Listed below are T cell receptor beta chains from one sample, sequenced in a study of T-cell reconstitution after alpha-beta-depleted transplantation in children. TCRdb analysed the PCR reads with MiXCR anew, one entry per CDR3 protein. The data show 360,000 or so distinct CDR3 sequences, roughly 22% seen once. The sequencing here drew on PBMCs from the stem cell graft donor, taken from the stem cell graft. The receptors come from a human donor who donated a stem cell graft to a child with acute myeloid leukemia. CDR3s include the opening cysteine and the closing phenylalanine or tryptophan. D genes are given only for firm matches. Part of the rows lack a size; the others show once, few, many or a class for expanded clones.

len	d_gene	v_gene	abundance	j_gene	CDR3nt	CDR3aa
16	TRBD1	TRBV6-1	few	TRBJ2-7	TGTGCCAGCAGCCGCCCCGGGACAGGGAAATCCTACGAGCAGTACTTC	CASSRPGTGKSYEQYF
11	-	TRBV12-3/TRBV12-4	few	TRBJ1-2	TGTGCCAGCAGTTTAGCTCTACGAGGCACCTTC	CASSLALRGTF
17	TRBD2	TRBV12-3/TRBV12-4	-	TRBJ2-1	TGTGCCAGCAGTTTAAGCATGATAGCGGGTGGATACAATGAGCAGTTCTTC	CASSLSMIAGGYNEQFF
13	-	TRBV12-5	few	TRBJ2-1	TGTGCTAGTGGTTTGTCCGGTTACAATGAGCAGTTCTTC	CASGLSGYNEQFF
15	TRBD2	TRBV19	few	TRBJ2-7	TGTGCCAGTAGCCTTACAGCGGGAGGATACTACGAGCAGTACTTC	CASSLTAGGYYEQYF
12	-	TRBV3-1	few	TRBJ2-1	TGTGCCAGCAGCCAGTCCCCCGGCGGGCAGTTCTTC	CASSQSPGGQFF
15	TRBD2	TRBV7-8	many	TRBJ2-3	TGTGCCAGCAGCTTTGGCGGGGGGAGCACAGATACGCAGTATTTT	CASSFGGGSTDTQYF
17	TRBD2	TRBV24-1	few	TRBJ2-3	TGTGCCACCAGTGATCCTAGCGGGCTAGACGCCACAGATACGCAGTATTTT	CATSDPSGLDATDTQYF
13	-	TRBV28	few	TRBJ1-1	TGTGCCAGCAGCAAATCGCACGGGGTTGGGGCTTTCTTT	CASSKSHGVGAFF
15	TRBD2	TRBV9	many	TRBJ2-3	TGTGCCAGCAGCGTAACTAGCGGGATTCAAGATACGCAGTATTTT	CASSVTSGIQDTQYF